Shown below are 23 T cell receptor beta chains from a single sample sequenced in a study of blood T cell repertoires in COVID-19. Assay: immunoSEQ multiplex PCR; the TCRdb copy retains only in-frame clones and omits some. The repertoire has about 190,000 clones, 75% to 90% of them found once; the top ten carry around 7%. Specimen: peripheral blood. These receptors all come from a man aged 35-49 years with acute or convalescent COVID-19.

The rearrangement links TRBV15 to TRBJ2-7; TRBD1 agrees at 7 bases. The CDR3 loop spans 12 amino acids. V lost 8 bases, J lost 9 bases, and 10 bases stayed unmatched. Germline V gene sequence: CDR1 LNHNV, CDR2 YYDKDF (reference sequence). CDR3 coding DNA: TGTGCCACCGATGACAGGGCCGGAGTGCAGTACTTC. Translating gives CATDDRAGVQYF.

This sequence joins TRBV4-1 and TRBJ2-3; D is perhaps TRBD2 (6 bases). V lost 0 bases and J 0 bases, leaving 13 bases between the germline ends. The germline CDR1 and CDR2 sequences are MGHRA and YSYEKL. The CDR3 length is 17 residues. The CDR3: CASSQDRAGSSTDTQYF. The CDR3 nucleotides are TGCGCCAGCAGCCAAGATCGAGCGGGCTCTAGCACAGATACGCAGTATTTT.

CDR3 nucleotides: TGTGCCAGCAGCTTACCCCACGGGGAAGAGACCCAGTACTTC. As protein: CASSLPHGEETQYF. V usage is TRBV7-2 and J usage is TRBJ2-5, with D maybe TRBD2 (5 bases). In germline, CDR1 is SGHTA, CDR2 FQGNSA. Trimming stripped 2 bases from V and 3 bases from J, with 10 bases between. This CDR3 region has 14 residues.

The rearrangement joins TRBV5-5 to TRBJ2-1; 8 bases agree with TRBD1. This CDR3 has 14 amino acids. V gave up 7 bases and J gave up 3 bases; unmatched junction bases: 6. CDR1 SGHKS and CDR2 YYEKEE come from the germline V gene (reference sequence). CDR3 loop: CASGSGGYYNEQFF. CDR3 in DNA: TGTGCCAGCGGCTCAGGGGGCTACTACAATGAGCAGTTCTTC.

V and J are TRBV28 and TRBJ1-3; TRBD1 might be the D (6 bases). The CDR3 sequence is 17 residues long. V lost 5 bases to trimming and J lost 3 bases, with 20 bases between them. Germline CDR1 is MDHEN and CDR2 is SYDVKM. Written as DNA, the CDR3 is TGTGCCAGCAGTGCGGATTTGGGGGCTCTGGATGGAAACACCATATATTTT. This sequence encodes CASSADLGALDGNTIYF.

V gene TRBV3-1 (or the pseudogene TRBV3-2) combines with J gene TRBJ2-2; no clear D gene. The CDR3 spans 13 residues. Germline V gene lookup returns CDR1 LGHDT and CDR2 YNNKEL (reference sequence). V was clipped by 1 base and J by 4 bases, with 4 bases between them. CDR3 in amino acids: CASSQAITGELFF. The DNA of the CDR3 is TGTGCCAGCAGCCAAGCTATCACCGGGGAGCTGTTTTTT.

The DNA for the CDR3 is TGTGCCAGCAGTTTCGCTAGAAAAGAGACCCAGTACTTC. Encoded protein: CASSFARKETQYF. The chain has TRBV27 and TRBJ2-5; no clear D gene. The CDR3 is 13 amino acids. Germline-derived CDR1 and CDR2 are MNHEY and SMNVEV (reference sequence). V lost 3 bases, J lost 3 bases, and 8 bases lay in between.

V and J are TRBV2 and TRBJ2-1; the D gene is possibly TRBD1 (6 bases). This CDR3 spans 16 amino acids. V gave up 8 bases and J gave up 0 bases, with 17 bases separating them. The germline CDR1 and CDR2 sequences are SNHLY and FYNNEI. Written as DNA, the CDR3 is TGTGCCAGCCCGAAGGAGGACAGTGTCTCCTACAATGAGCAGTTCTTC. Protein: CASPKEDSVSYNEQFF.

The chain recombines TRBV4-2 with TRBJ2-7; 11 bases agree with TRBD1. The V gene end was trimmed by 4 bases and the J gene end by 4 bases; junction bases not matched to a gene: 6. The germline V gene has CDR1 LGHNA and CDR2 YNFKEQ. The CDR3 has 15 residues. The CDR3 protein is CASSLSRDRGYEQYF. The CDR3 bases are TGTGCCAGCAGCCTAAGCCGGGACAGGGGGTACGAGCAGTACTTC.

This clone was counted a few times. V is TRBV12-3 or TRBV12-4 and J is TRBJ1-1; weak D call: TRBD1 (5 bases). CDR3 length: 13 residues. Trimming took 3 bases from V and 9 from J, leaving 14 bases between them. CDR3 in amino acids: CASSLGGQTKAFF. CDR3 nucleotide sequence: TGTGCCAGCAGTTTGGGCGGACAAACTAAAGCTTTCTTT.

The chain links TRBV6-5 to TRBJ1-2; tentatively, D is TRBD1 (5 bases). V lost 6 bases, J lost 3 bases, and 17 bases lay in between. Germline CDR1 reads MNHEY; CDR2 reads SVGAGI. This CDR3 comprises 15 residues. CDR3 coding DNA: TGTGCCAGCAGCCGCGGACACCCGAAGGACTATGGCTACACCTTC. Translating it yields CASSRGHPKDYGYTF.

CDR3 DNA: TGTGCCAGCAGCTCACTAGCGGGGGGGCCGGGAGATACGCAGTATTTT. Its translation: CASSSLAGGPGDTQYF. The chain uses TRBV11-2 and TRBJ2-3; 13 nucleotides agree with TRBD2. CDR1 is SGHAT, CDR2 FQNNGV, per germline. V was clipped by 4 bases and J by 5 bases; unmatched bases: 6. CDR3 length: 16 residues. The variable domain in full, with the rest retrieved from reference TRBV11-2 and TRBJ2-3, is EAGVAQSPRYKIIEKRQSVAFWCNPISGHATLYWYQQILGQGPKLLIQFQNNGVVDDSQLPKDRFSAERLKGVDSTLKIQPAKLEDSAVYLCASSSLAGGPGDTQYFGPGTRLTVL.

This clone was seen once. The chain joins TRBV6-5 to TRBJ2-7, with TRBD1 matching 7 bases. The CDR3 length is 12 residues. Germline V gene sequence: CDR1 MNHEY, CDR2 SVGAGI. J was trimmed by 0 bases and V by 8 bases; bases with no gene match: 1. Written as DNA, the CDR3 is TGTGCCAGCCGGGACAGCTCCTACGAGCAGTACTTC. Protein sequence: CASRDSSYEQYF.

This chain links TRBV20-1 with TRBJ2-2; D is perhaps TRBD2 (7 bases). CDR3 length equals 17 residues. Germline-derived CDR1 and CDR2 are DFQATT and SNEGSKA (reference sequence). The V and J ends lost 3 bases and 4 bases respectively, with 21 bases between them. In DNA, the CDR3 is TGCAGTGCTAGTGTCTTCGAGGGGGGGCTGGGCACCGGGGAGCTGTTTTTT. It encodes CSASVFEGGLGTGELFF.

The chain uses TRBV19 and TRBJ1-2, with D possibly matching TRBD1 (5 bases). The V end lost 3 bases, the J end lost 6 bases, and 11 bases lay between the germline ends. The CDR3 sequence is 13 residues long. Germline V lookup: CDR1 LNHDA, CDR2 SQIVND (reference sequence). The CDR3, as DNA: TGTGCCAGTAGTATGGCGGGGGGAGATGGCTACACCTTC. This codes for CASSMAGGDGYTF.

The chain carries TRBV6-5 and TRBJ2-7; possible D gene TRBD1, 5 bases. Germline CDR1 reads MNHEY; CDR2 reads SVGAGI. The length of the CDR3 is 16 residues. V lost 0 bases and J lost 0, with 12 bases in between. The CDR3: CASSYSGATISYEQYF. Here the CDR3 DNA reads TGTGCCAGCAGTTACTCTGGGGCCACTATCTCCTACGAGCAGTACTTC.

The chain uses TRBV28 and TRBJ2-1; possibly TRBD2 for D (5 bases). The CDR3 spans 12 residues. Germline V lookup: CDR1 MDHEN, CDR2 SYDVKM. V dropped 5 bases and J dropped 8 bases, with 10 bases sitting between them. DNA for the CDR3: TGTGCCAGCAGTCTCCTAGCTGATGAGCAGTTCTTC. Protein product: CASSLLADEQFF.

The rearrangement joins TRBV15 to TRBJ1-2, with 7 bases aligning to TRBD1. The V gene's germline CDR1 is LNHNV and CDR2 YYDKDF (reference sequence). J lost 8 bases, V lost 0 bases, and 9 bases had no gene match. The CDR3 totals 15 residues. CDR3 amino acids: CATSRENTGVSGYTF. CDR3 DNA: TGTGCCACCAGCAGAGAAAATACAGGGGTGAGCGGCTACACCTTC.

The J gene is TRBJ1-3, the V gene TRBV30; no clear D gene. The length of the CDR3 is 15 residues. The V and J ends lost 0 bases and 0 bases respectively, with 9 bases between them. Germline V lookup: CDR1 GTSNPN, CDR2 SVGIG (reference sequence). CDR3 amino acids: CAWSVNFNSGNTIYF. The CDR3 DNA sequence: TGTGCCTGGAGTGTAAATTTCAACTCTGGAAACACCATATATTTT.

V is TRBV9 and J is TRBJ1-1; D is perhaps TRBD1 (5 bases). CDR1 and CDR2 from the germline V gene are SGDLS and YYNGEE. Deletions cut 2 bases from V and 1 base from J, with 9 bases between. The CDR3 is made up of 14 amino acids. This CDR3 reads CASSVGQGNTEAFF. CDR3 bases: TGTGCCAGCAGCGTTGGGCAGGGGAACACTGAAGCTTTCTTT. The full variable domain, with the rest looked up from reference TRBV9 and TRBJ1-1, is DSGVTQTPKHLITATGQRVTLRCSPRSGDLSVYWYQQSLDQGLQFLIQYYNGEERAKGNILERFSAQQFPDLHSELNLSSLELGDSALYFCASSVGQGNTEAFFGQGTRLTVV.

The chain employs TRBV3-1 (or the pseudogene TRBV3-2) and TRBJ2-3, with TRBD2 identical over 8 bases. The CDR3 totals 14 residues. The germline V gene encodes CDR1 LGHDT and CDR2 YNNKEL (reference sequence). J gave up 6 bases and V 4 bases, and 6 bases lay outside the gene matches. CDR3 sequence: CASSPRGGGDTQYF. The CDR3 nucleotides read TGTGCCAGCAGCCCCCGGGGGGGCGGGGATACGCAGTATTTT.

This chain uses TRBV13 with TRBJ1-2; 7 nucleotides line up with TRBD1. This CDR3 contains 14 residues. Germline assignment: CDR1 PRHDT and CDR2 FYEKMQ (reference sequence). V gave up 5 bases and J gave up 1 base; unmatched junction bases: 4. CDR3 in amino acids: CASSPGTVNYGYTF. CDR3 DNA sequence: TGTGCCAGCAGCCCGGGGACAGTTAACTATGGCTACACCTTC.

The CDR3 loop is CAWRGLAAYNEQFF. DNA for the CDR3: TGTGCCTGGAGGGGACTAGCGGCATACAATGAGCAGTTCTTC. V and J are TRBV30 and TRBJ2-1; 11 nucleotides match TRBD2. Germline V gene sequence: CDR1 GTSNPN, CDR2 SVGIG (reference sequence). The CDR3 contains 14 residues. The J segment lost 4 bases and the V segment lost 3 bases, leaving 2 bases of the junction unmatched.